The 24 T cell receptor beta chains below all came from one sample that was sequenced in a study of beta chain features in type 1 diabetes. For these receptors, no antigen is known. General study findings and limits: Researchers report that Type 1 diabetes patients had moderately but significantly shorter TCRB CDR3s across all four CD4+ subsets.

All of the isolated RNA was reverse transcribed, so expressed TCRB transcripts were sequenced. Repertoires were generated with immunoSEQ multiplex PCR, while TCRdb's copy carries only in-frame clones and drops some. Of about 340,000 clones in the sample, roughly 12% were seen once. The source material was naive CD4+ T cells from blood. The receptors stem from a woman aged 18-29 years with type 1 diabetes.

This clone occurred a few times. V gene TRBV21-1 combines with J gene TRBJ2-7; TRBD2 is the table's D call, not checked against the DNA. TRBV21-1 is a documented pseudogene. CDR3 length equals 17 residues. CDR3: CASCHLAGTSHTYEQYV. For the CDR3, the DNA is TGTGCCAGCTGCCACCTCGCCGGGACTAGCCATACCTACGAGCAGTACGTC.

J is TRBJ2-7 and V is TRBV27, with a tentative D call TRBD1 (6 bases). Germline CDR1 reads MNHEY; CDR2 reads SMNVEV (reference sequence). The germline V and J ends were trimmed by 5 bases and 10 bases, with 15 bases remaining between them. This CDR3 has 12 amino acids. CDR3 amino acids: CASSLDRRHQYF. DNA for the CDR3: TGTGCCAGCAGTCTCGACAGGCGTCATCAGTACTTC.

This chain connects TRBV7-2 to TRBJ1-2; D not certain. V dropped 3 bases and J dropped 4 bases, with 12 bases sitting between them. The germline CDR1 and CDR2 sequences are SGHTA and FQGNSA. CDR3 size: 14 residues. The CDR3 DNA is TGTGCCAGCAGCTTTTCGGGGAAGGGCTATGGCTACACCTTC. It yields the protein CASSFSGKGYGYTF.

This rearrangement joins TRBV5-1 to TRBJ1-5; 8 bases are shared with TRBD1. Germline V lookup: CDR1 SGHRS, CDR2 YFSETQ. V lost 4 bases, J lost 7 bases, and 7 bases stayed unmatched. The CDR3 has 14 residues. CDR3 in DNA: TGCGCCAGCAGCAACGGACAGGGAAACCAGCCCCAGCATTTT. It yields the protein CASSNGQGNQPQHF.

The chain employs TRBV18 and TRBJ2-3, with unresolved D. Trimming cost V 3 bases and J 2 bases, with 12 bases left between them. Germline V gene data show CDR1 as KGHSH and CDR2 as LQKENI. The CDR3 is 15 amino acids. The CDR3 DNA follows: TGTGCCAGCTCACCTCTAGGAGTCCTCACAGATACGCAGTATTTT. Translated: CASSPLGVLTDTQYF.

This clone has a handful of counts. The chain employs TRBV27 and TRBJ2-3; 7 positions agree with TRBD2. In germline, CDR1 is MNHEY, CDR2 SMNVEV (reference sequence). The V segment lost 2 bases and the J segment 1 base; nucleotides outside the gene matches: 9. The CDR3 length is 17 residues. The CDR3: CASSLRETSLRTDTQYF. The DNA for the CDR3 is TGTGCCAGCAGTTTACGGGAGACTAGCCTACGCACAGATACGCAGTATTTT.

This clone showed up just once. The gene calls are TRBV30 and TRBJ2-7; D is uncertain. V was shortened by 5 bases and J by 2 bases, with 10 bases between the two germline ends. The CDR3 loop spans 12 amino acids. CDR1 GTSNPN and CDR2 SVGIG come from the germline V gene (reference sequence). CDR3 residues: CAWEENTYEQYF. The DNA of the CDR3 is TGTGCCTGGGAGGAGAACACCTACGAGCAGTACTTC.

This clone has a handful of counts. The V call is TRBV6-6, the J call TRBJ1-5, with D unclear. The CDR3 sequence is 11 residues long. Germline V gene lookup returns CDR1 MNHNY and CDR2 SVGAGI (reference sequence). V was trimmed by 5 bases and J by 7 bases, leaving 6 bases between them. The CDR3 loop is CASSDGQPQHF. CDR3 bases: TGTGCCAGCAGTGACGGGCAGCCCCAGCATTTT.

Only a few counts were recorded for this clone. This sequence joins TRBV18 and TRBJ2-3, with TRBD2 matching over 7 bases. This CDR3 comprises 19 residues. Germline CDR1 and CDR2: KGHSH and LQKENI. V trimming: 6 bases; J trimming: 1 base; junction bases outside the gene matches: 19. The CDR3 DNA reads as TGTGCCAGCTCCCTCCTGGGTCGAGCGGGACCACACCGCACAGATACGCAGTATTTT. Translation: CASSLLGRAGPHRTDTQYF.

This clone was found a few times. The V gene is TRBV7-3, the J gene TRBJ2-7, with TRBD2 matching over 7 bases. In germline, CDR1 is SGHTA, CDR2 FQGTGA. The CDR3 extends over 16 amino acids. J was trimmed by 2 bases and V by 5 bases; bases with no gene match: 12. The DNA of the CDR3 is TGTGCCAGCAGCCGTGGTGGGGCTAGCGGCACCTACGAGCAGTACTTC. Its translation: CASSRGGASGTYEQYF.

The chain employs TRBV30 and TRBJ2-3; 13 bases align to TRBD2. The germline CDR1 and CDR2 sequences are GTSNPN and SVGIG (reference sequence). This CDR3 spans 15 amino acids. After removal of 1 base from V and 3 bases from J, the junction contained 1 base not matched to a gene. The CDR3 reads CAWSELAGGTDTQYF. In DNA form, the CDR3 reads TGTGCCTGGAGTGAACTAGCGGGAGGGACAGATACGCAGTATTTT.

The chain combines TRBV5-1 with TRBJ2-5; D is undetermined. The length of the CDR3 is 13 residues. The V and J ends lost 0 bases and 1 base respectively, with 4 bases between them. Germline V gene sequence: CDR1 SGHRS, CDR2 YFSETQ. Here the CDR3 reads CASSLVGQETQYF. Written as DNA, the CDR3 is TGCGCCAGCAGCTTGGTCGGCCAAGAGACCCAGTACTTC. Together with reference TRBV5-1 and TRBJ2-5, the CDR3 gives the full variable domain: KAGVTQTPRYLIKTRGQQVTLSCSPISGHRSVSWYQQTPGQGLQFLFEYFSETQRNKGNFPGRFSGRQFSNSRSEMNVSTLELGDSALYLCASSLVGQETQYFGPGTRLLVL.

This clone showed up just a few times. The V call is TRBV30, the J call TRBJ1-5, with D unresolved. The ends were cut back, 2 bases at V and 11 bases at J, with 16 bases in the middle. Looked up from germline, CDR1 is GTSNPN and CDR2 is SVGIG (reference sequence). The CDR3 totals 13 residues. The CDR3 nucleotides are TGTGCCTGGAGTAAATCGTCCACCCAGGCCCAGCATTTT. It translates to CAWSKSSTQAQHF.

V usage is TRBV7-2 and J usage is TRBJ2-7; no reliable D call. The V and J ends lost 5 bases and 1 base respectively, with 3 bases between them. The CDR3 loop spans 11 amino acids. Germline V gene lookup returns CDR1 SGHTA and CDR2 FQGNSA. DNA for the CDR3: TGTGCCAGCAGCCCGTCCTACGAGCAGTACTTC. Translating it yields CASSPSYEQYF.

V and J are TRBV7-2 and TRBJ1-5; a possible D gene is TRBD1 (6 bases). CDR3 size: 15 residues. Germline CDR1 and CDR2: SGHTA and FQGNSA. V was trimmed by 1 base and J by 7 bases, leaving 14 bases between them. CDR3 nucleotides: TGTGCCAGCAGCTTAGAGGCCACAGGGAGCCAGCCCCAGCATTTT. This gives the protein CASSLEATGSQPQHF.

The chain joins TRBV7-2 to TRBJ2-3; TRBD2 agrees at 11 bases. Germline V gene lookup returns CDR1 SGHTA and CDR2 FQGNSA. With V trimmed by 3 bases and J by 0 bases, 2 bases remained unmatched. The CDR3 is 16 residues long. For the CDR3, the DNA is TGTGCCAGCAGCTTGGGACTAGCGGTGAGCACAGATACGCAGTATTTT. Encoded protein: CASSLGLAVSTDTQYF. Full variable domain (rest looked up from reference TRBV7-2 and TRBJ2-3): GAGVSQSPSNKVTEKGKDVELRCDPISGHTALYWYRQSLGQGLEFLIYFQGNSAPDKSGLPSDRFSAERTGGSVSTLTIQRTQQEDSAVYLCASSLGLAVSTDTQYFGPGTRLTVL.

This clone came up a few times. The chain joins TRBV27 to TRBJ2-7, with TRBD2 matching over 10 bases. V was clipped by 7 bases and J by 7 bases; unmatched bases: 10. CDR3 length equals 14 residues. CDR1 is MNHEY and CDR2 is SMNVEV in the germline V gene (reference sequence). CDR3 region: CASKRASGSGEQYF. Here the CDR3 DNA reads TGTGCCAGCAAACGGGCTAGCGGGAGCGGGGAGCAGTACTTC.

The V and J genes are TRBV30 and TRBJ1-2, with D unclear. The CDR3 has 16 amino acids. Germline assignment: CDR1 GTSNPN and CDR2 SVGIG (reference sequence). The germline V and J ends were trimmed by 0 bases and 8 bases, with 22 bases remaining between them. DNA for the CDR3: TGTGCCTGGAGTGTAGGTCTCCCGCAGGTCTCGGGAGGCTACACCTTC. Protein product: CAWSVGLPQVSGGYTF.

CDR3 nucleotide sequence: TGTGCCTGGAGTTCCGGGATGAACACTGAAGCTTTCTTT. Translating gives CAWSSGMNTEAFF. V is TRBV30 and J is TRBJ1-1; no clear D. Germline loops: CDR1 GTSNPN, CDR2 SVGIG (reference sequence). V was trimmed by 2 bases and J by 0 bases, leaving 7 bases between them. This CDR3 region has 13 residues.

In this sample, this clone turned up a few times. The chain recombines TRBV29-1 with TRBJ1-3, with TRBD1 as a possible D gene (5 bases). Germline V gene data show CDR1 as SQVTM and CDR2 as ANQGSEA. The CDR3 has 11 amino acids. The CDR3 loop reads CGATRLNTIYF. The DNA of the CDR3 is TGCGGGGCGACCAGACTCAACACCATATATTTT.

For the CDR3, the DNA is TGTGCCAGCGGGTGGACAGGGAAAAACATTCAGTACTTC. Amino acid sequence: CASGWTGKNIQYF. The V call is TRBV28, the J call TRBJ2-4, with TRBD1 matching over 8 bases. Per the germline V gene, CDR1 is MDHEN and CDR2 is SYDVKM. The CDR3 is 13 amino acids. The V segment lost 8 bases and the J segment 4 bases; nucleotides outside the gene matches: 4.

The chain joins TRBV5-4 to TRBJ1-2; 10 nucleotides align to TRBD1. The CDR3 is 14 amino acids. The V gene's germline CDR1 is SGHNT and CDR2 YYREEE (reference sequence). Trimming took 1 base from V and 8 from J; bases not matched to a gene: 5. As DNA, the CDR3 is TGTGCCAGCAGCTTGCCCGACAGGGGGCGAGGCTACACCTTC. It encodes CASSLPDRGRGYTF.

This clone was picked up a small number of times. The genes are TRBV29-1 and TRBJ1-2; 7 bases fit TRBD1. The CDR3 is made up of 11 amino acids. Trimming at V came to 7 bases and at J to 9 bases, leaving 8 bases not matched to a gene. The germline CDR1 and CDR2 sequences are SQVTM and ANQGSEA. CDR3 sequence reads: CSETDRLSYTF. For the CDR3, the DNA is TGCAGCGAAACGGACAGGTTAAGCTACACCTTC. The full variable domain, completed using reference TRBV29-1 and TRBJ1-2, is SAVISQKPSRDICQRGTSLTIQCQVDSQVTMMFWYRQQPGQSLTLIATANQGSEATYESGFVIDKFPISRPNLTFSTLTVSNMSPEDSSIYLCSETDRLSYTFGSGTRLTVV.

The rearrangement uses TRBV30 and TRBJ1-2; D gene unclear. Trimming cost V 0 bases and J 5 bases, with 13 bases left between them. Looked up from germline, CDR1 is GTSNPN and CDR2 is SVGIG (reference sequence). The CDR3 contains 14 residues. This CDR3 reads CAWSVQMGGYGYTF. The CDR3, as DNA: TGTGCCTGGAGTGTACAAATGGGAGGGTATGGCTACACCTTC.